This paragraph covers one TCR beta chain sequence. This specimen comes from a study of blood T cell repertoires in COVID-19. Background on the study: Sites in the United States, Italy and Spain provided acute and convalescent COVID-19 samples.

The CDR3 runs to 15 residues. The V and J ends lost 4 bases and 6 bases, in that order; junction bases with no gene match: 8. Germline V gene sequence: CDR1 SGDLS, CDR2 YYNGEE. Some clones are missing from TCRdb's copy, which holds only in-frame ones; the method was immunoSEQ multiplex PCR. This sample has roughly 68,000 clones, with about 85% found just once. The chain recombines TRBV9 with TRBJ1-5, with 9 bases matching TRBD1. The sample was peripheral blood. This sequence was found in a woman aged 45-59 years with COVID-19, enrolled during active disease. The CDR3 bases are TGTGCCAGCAGCAGGACAGGGGTAGATGGTCAGCCCCAGCATTTT. Its protein is CASSRTGVDGQPQHF.